The clone carrying this T cell receptor (gamma chain) was counted only a few times. After removal of 0 bases from V and 4 bases from J, the junction contained 6 bases not matched to a gene. CDR1 and CDR2 from the germline V gene are EGSTGY and YDSYTSSV. The CDR3 runs 14 residues. TCRdb reran clone calling via CATT on the RT-PCR reads. The sample lists about 3,000 gamma-chain clones, roughly 18% occurring once. This specimen belongs to a study of gamma-delta T cells after stem cell transplantation. Sample: gamma-delta T cells. The chain joins TRGV4 to TRGJ1 or TRGJ2. The origin of this receptor is a human donor. It is not recorded whose cells these are; they may come from a transplant donor. The CDR3 spells CATWDGQWYYKKLF. Written as DNA, the CDR3 is TGTGCCACCTGGGATGGGCAATGGTATTATAAGAAACTCTTT.